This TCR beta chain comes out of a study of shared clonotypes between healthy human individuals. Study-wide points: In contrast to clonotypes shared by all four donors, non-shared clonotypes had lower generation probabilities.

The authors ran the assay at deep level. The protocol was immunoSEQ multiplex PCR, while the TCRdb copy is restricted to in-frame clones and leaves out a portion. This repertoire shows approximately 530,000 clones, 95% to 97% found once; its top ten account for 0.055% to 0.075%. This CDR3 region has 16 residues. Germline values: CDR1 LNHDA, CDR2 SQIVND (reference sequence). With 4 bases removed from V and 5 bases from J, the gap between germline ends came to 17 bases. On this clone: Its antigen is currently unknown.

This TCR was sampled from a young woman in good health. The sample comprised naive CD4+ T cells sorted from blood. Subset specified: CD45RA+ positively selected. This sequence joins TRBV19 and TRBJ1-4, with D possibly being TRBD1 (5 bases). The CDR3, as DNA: TGTGCCAGTAGTAGAAATAACCCGGGACGGAATGAAAAACTGTTTTTT. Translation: CASSRNNPGRNEKLFF.